This T cell receptor (beta chain) was captured by sequencing in a study of blood T cell repertoires in COVID-19. Study context: COVID-19 samples, acute and convalescent, were from the United States, Italy and Spain. The cDNA or gDNA used as material had been derived from T cells, B-cell-depleted T cells, or PBMCs.

This clone has more than one count but fewer than ten. The ends were cut back, 6 bases at V and 5 bases at J, with 11 bases in the middle. This CDR3 contains 13 residues. Germline V gene lookup returns CDR1 WNHNN and CDR2 SYGVQD (reference sequence). In the original workflow: Amplification of reference gene primers was used by the study to estimate nucleated cell counts. Sequenced by immunoSEQ multiplex PCR; TCRdb stores in-frame clones only, minus some. V, J and clone size reflect that table, while D and trimming were determined from the DNA. The sample has about 40,000 clones, about 88% seen once. Source material: peripheral blood. The clonotype was recovered from a man aged 45-65 years in a cohort sampled during active COVID-19. The rearrangement uses TRBV10-1 and TRBJ2-1; D uncertain. DNA of the CDR3: TGCGCCAGCAGCCCCAACAGTAACAATGAGCAGTTCTTC. Translated, it gives CASSPNSNNEQFF.